This T cell receptor (beta chain) was recorded in a study of shared clonotypes between healthy human individuals (dated by TCRdb to 2019 to 2021). General notes on the study: The cohort included a few men and a couple of women between 18 and 49 years of age. Leukapheresis yielded between about 0.8 and 9.5 billion PBMCs per donor. To estimate repertoire size and how much clonotype sharing occurs between individuals, the study deeply sequenced the blood TCR repertoires of roughly 5 healthy adults. For each donor, CD4 naive and CD4 memory were each given three plates, CD8 naive was given two plates, and CD8 memory was given one plate. Libraries were prepared and TCR repertoires were sequenced by different laboratories using diverse techniques, in order to increase sequencing depth and limit assay-specific biases. Results the study describes overall, beyond this receptor: Because the study included only a small number of donors, the genetic and exposure-history diversity represented was limited. Sharing across a few donors was observed for 4.5% to 6.5% of naive CD4, over 3% of naive CD8, 2% to 2.5% of memory CD4, and around 0.42% of memory CD8 clonotypes. Rarefaction of sorted-subset datasets indicated incomplete sequencing despite the large sequencing depth. Clonotypes shared by all four sorted-subset donors showed higher generation probabilities than non-shared clonotypes. Pairwise subsampling led to the expectation that sequencing depth would affect the degree of clonotype sharing among donors. Only blood was sampled, and tissue TCR repertoires likely differ from those in blood. Naive subsets generally had larger estimated clonotype richness than memory subsets did.

To note about this clone: No cognate antigen has been identified for it. Per-base qualities were not stored, and no clone one base away is much larger.

Donors were healthy HIV-negative adults with no recently reported acute infections or vaccinations. All donors were Caucasian adults living in Nashville, Tennessee, USA. CD4+ T cells were enriched by magnetic negative selection, after which naive cells were positively selected on CD45RA and the negative fraction was taken as the memory subset. Blood was collected by leukapheresis, and PBMCs were isolated by Ficoll-Histopaque density gradient centrifugation and then cryopreserved in liquid nitrogen vapor phase. Analytical flow cytometry was used to check the purity and quantity of each magnetically sorted T cell population. Genomic DNA was isolated from each sorted fraction and quantified by UV absorbance on a Nanodrop 2000c. Using the deep immunoSEQ assay, TCR CDR3 regions were amplified from genomic DNA by multiplex PCR. Extracted genomic DNA from each cell subset was distributed evenly across all wells of several immunoSEQ 96-well plates, and each plate was treated as a replicate. For sorted subsets, 200 to 250 ng genomic DNA, equal to tens of thousands of T cell genomes, was loaded into each replicate PCR. Purified libraries were measured with a Qubit 3.0 fluorometer, size-checked on a Bioanalyzer 2100, and measured again with the KAPA Library Quantification kit. Every immunoSEQ 96-well plate was sequenced on a dedicated single-read 150-cycle Illumina NextSeq 550 flow cell. The source study handled its data this way. Because the immunoSEQ output held only junctional sequences and lacked quality scores, the filtering could not match the filtering applied to full-length reads. Sequences were annotated with PyIR, a Python wrapper for IgBLAST v1.9, using IMGT germline references to assign V/J genes and CDR3. Reads were removed for weak V/J assignments (E-value above 1e-6), missing CDR3, stop codons, out-of-frame junctions, or ambiguous translated residues. V3J clonotypes were defined as sequences sharing an identical inferred V gene, J gene, and CDR3 amino acid sequence. To compute the percentage overlap between repertoires, the number of shared unique clonotypes was divided by the size of the smaller repertoire. Repertoire richness was assessed with RTK rarefaction, the Chao1 estimator, and Recon v2.1 estimates of unobserved clonotypes. For all TCRbeta clonotypes obtained by the gDNA method from a handful of donors, generation probabilities were computed with OLGA. TCRdb's version of the immuneACCESS table is confined to in-frame rearrangements and falls short of the full clone set. An unresolved V gene accounts for under half of the shortfall where checked; the remainder is of unknown origin. That table supplies the V and J calls and clone size; D and trimming were determined from the DNA. The sample yields more than 500,000 clones; more than 95% were counted once. Clones ranked in the top ten supply nearly 0.065% of the sample.

This receptor was obtained from a woman aged 30 to 39 in good health. The specimen was naive CD4+ T cells sorted from blood. The sample's cell subset or site, from its label and the paper: CD45RA+ positively selected.

CDR3 reads: CASSPSSGPYNEQFF. DNA sequence: TGTGCCAGCTCACCCTCTAGCGGGCCTTACAATGAGCAGTTCTTC. Recombination linked TRBV18 to TRBJ2-1; 8 junctional bases match TRBD2. For this chain, trimming is 3 bases at the V end and 4 bases at the J end, and the number of junction bases without a gene match is 5. The CDR3 contains 15 residues, cysteine and phenylalanine counted. Only the CDR3 portion is preserved as DNA: 45 bases, with reading frame beginning at the first base. Sequences KGHSH (CDR1) and LQKENI (CDR2) are obtained from the germline V gene.